These 27 T cell receptor beta chains were sequenced from one sample in a study of blood T cells in healthy people across ages. It was with a sample-barcoded 5' primer and a J-beta primer mix that a second PCR of roughly 7 to 11 cycles was run. From the 5' RACE reads, TCRdb called clonotypes with MiXCR, one entry per CDR3 protein. The sample yields approximately 600,000 distinct CDR3 sequences, around three fifths seen once. Material: blood. Receptor source: a man aged 55 to 69 in good health.

A few counts support this clonotype. V usage is TRBV18 and J usage is TRBJ1-4; D gene uncertain. The V and J ends lost 1 base and 3 bases respectively, with 6 bases between them. CDR1 and CDR2 (germline): KGHSH, LQKENI. CDR3 size: 14 residues. CDR3 DNA: TGTGCCAGCTCACCACAGGAGGCTAATGAAAAACTGTTTTTT. It yields the protein CASSPQEANEKLFF.

The V gene is TRBV6-6, the J gene TRBJ2-7; TRBD2 aligns across 8 bases. Gene TRBJ2-5 matches the end of the DNA better, so the J call may be wrong. Germline CDR1 is MNHNY and CDR2 is SVGAGI (reference sequence). CDR3 length: 14 residues. CDR3 sequence reads: CASSDGLAGETQYF. The CDR3 DNA is TGTGCCAGCAGTGACGGACTAGCAGGAGAGACCCAGTACTTC.

The gene calls are TRBV7-9 and TRBJ1-1; D unresolved. Per germline, CDR1 SEHNR and CDR2 FQNEAQ (reference sequence). Deletions cut 1 base from V and 0 bases from J, with 9 bases between. This CDR3 has 15 amino acids. The CDR3 region is CASSLDLQMNTEAFF. The CDR3 DNA reads as TGTGCCAGCAGCTTAGATCTGCAGATGAACACTGAAGCTTTCTTT.

The CDR3 nucleotides are TGCAGTGCTAGAGATAGCGCTGAGCCCCAGCATTTT. It specifies CSARDSAEPQHF. The V call is TRBV20-1, the J call TRBJ1-5; no reliable D call. Germline V lookup: CDR1 DFQATT, CDR2 SNEGSKA (reference sequence). The CDR3 loop spans 12 amino acids. V was shortened by 0 bases and J by 8 bases, with 8 bases between the two germline ends.

The J gene is TRBJ2-1, the V gene TRBV5-5; D remains ambiguous. CDR1 is SGHKS, CDR2 YYEKEE, per germline (reference sequence). The CDR3 consists of 12 residues. Trimming stripped 4 bases from V and 10 bases from J, with 12 bases between. CDR3 sequence: CASSPPEYEQFF. The CDR3 DNA is TGTGCCAGCAGCCCTCCCGAGTACGAGCAGTTCTTC.

This chain links TRBV9 with TRBJ1-1, with D unclear. V lost 6 bases and J 8 bases, leaving 17 bases between the germline ends. Germline V gene sequence: CDR1 SGDLS, CDR2 YYNGEE. The CDR3 extends over 13 amino acids. CDR3 residues: CASNRRNPGEAFF. As DNA, the CDR3 is TGTGCCAGCAACCGACGGAATCCAGGCGAAGCTTTCTTT.

This clonotype was observed a few times. The genes are TRBV27 and TRBJ2-5; no clear D gene. The CDR3 runs 13 residues. V lost 5 bases, J lost 5 bases, and 12 bases lay in between. Germline loops: CDR1 MNHEY, CDR2 SMNVEV (reference sequence). Written as DNA, the CDR3 is TGTGCCAGCAGTCGAGTCTGGGCTGAGACCCAGTACTTC. It encodes CASSRVWAETQYF.

This clonotype has more than one count but fewer than ten. This chain uses TRBV27 with TRBJ1-2; the D gene is possibly TRBD1 (5 bases). Trimming pared 3 bases from V and 4 bases from J, leaving 12 bases between. Germline V gene data show CDR1 as MNHEY and CDR2 as SMNVEV (reference sequence). This CDR3 is built from 14 residues. This CDR3 reads CASSFAGGIYGYTF. Here the CDR3 DNA reads TGTGCCAGCAGTTTCGCGGGGGGGATCTATGGCTACACCTTC.

This clonotype has a count of ten or more. CDR3 amino acids: CASRRGGGSYNEQFF. The CDR3 nucleotides are TGTGCCAGCAGGAGAGGGGGTGGCTCCTACAATGAGCAGTTCTTC. V gene TRBV6-2 or TRBV6-3 combines with J gene TRBJ2-1, with D perhaps matching TRBD1 (6 bases). Trimming shortened V by 6 bases and J by 0 bases, and 12 bases separated the two germline ends. The CDR3 runs 15 residues. Germline CDR1 is MNHEY and CDR2 is SVGEGT.

The chain recombines TRBV14 with TRBJ2-2; TRBD1 might be the D (5 bases). There are 14 residues in the CDR3. Trimming removed 1 base from V and 6 bases from J, with 9 bases in between. The V gene's germline CDR1 is SGHDN and CDR2 FVKESK. DNA of the CDR3: TGTGCCAGCAGCCAAGTATCAGGGCCCGGGGAGCTGTTTTTT. As protein: CASSQVSGPGELFF.

This clonotype showed up many times. This chain joins TRBV6-6 and TRBJ1-5, with TRBD1 matching 8 bases. The CDR3 covers 16 residues. Germline V gene lookup returns CDR1 MNHNY and CDR2 SVGAGI (reference sequence). V lost 6 bases and J lost 5; bases outside the gene matches: 12. CDR3 residues: CASRPLGQGGDQPQHF. Here the CDR3 DNA reads TGTGCCAGCAGACCCCTAGGACAGGGTGGCGATCAGCCCCAGCATTTT.

This clonotype has more than one count but fewer than ten. A much larger clone differs by one base, so this may be a read error. The V and J genes are TRBV20-1 and TRBJ1-2, with D possibly being TRBD1 (5 bases). CDR1 DFQATT and CDR2 SNEGSKA come from the germline V gene (reference sequence). V lost 6 bases, J lost 4 bases, and 18 bases lay in between. The CDR3 length is 14 residues. This chain's CDR3 is CSARLGTDAYGYTF. The CDR3 DNA reads as TGCAGTGCAAGACTAGGGACGGATGCCTATGGCTACACCTTC.

The chain couples TRBV6-1 to TRBJ2-1, with D possibly called TRBD1 or TRBD2 (6 bases each). The CDR3 extends over 19 amino acids. V lost 8 bases to trimming and J lost 0 bases, with 26 bases between them. Germline-derived CDR1 and CDR2 are MNHNS and SASEGT. The CDR3 DNA reads TGTGCCAGCTCTCCAGGTAGGGGGAGCGGGTACGGCTCCTACAATGAGCAGTTCTTC. Residues: CASSPGRGSGYGSYNEQFF.

The chain recombines TRBV18 with TRBJ2-4; TRBD2 agrees at 9 bases. CDR1 is KGHSH, CDR2 LQKENI, per germline. The CDR3 totals 14 residues. The V and J ends lost 6 bases and 7 bases, in that order; junction bases with no gene match: 7. CDR3 in amino acids: CASSPSGAPNIQYF. CDR3 DNA sequence: TGTGCCAGCTCCCCTAGCGGGGCCCCCAACATTCAGTACTTC.

This clonotype was detected a few times. This chain joins TRBV12-3 or TRBV12-4 and TRBJ1-2; 7 nucleotides match TRBD1. The CDR3 extends over 14 amino acids. With V trimmed by 5 bases and J by 2 bases, 5 bases remained unmatched. Here the CDR3 reads CASSGGQRNYGYTF. The CDR3 nucleotides are TGTGCCAGCAGTGGGGGACAGAGAAACTATGGCTACACCTTC.

The chain is built from TRBV3-1 and TRBJ2-5; perhaps TRBD2 as D (5 bases). Germline loops: CDR1 LGHDT, CDR2 YNNKEL (reference sequence). The CDR3 runs to 15 residues. Trimming removed 0 bases at V and 5 bases at J, with 13 bases between. In DNA form, the CDR3 reads TGTGCCAGCAGCCAAGATTACGGGAATGAGGAGACCCAGTACTTC. This codes for CASSQDYGNEETQYF.

The chain joins TRBV20-1 to TRBJ2-1; no reliable D call. Deletions cut 0 bases from V and 8 bases from J, with 17 bases between. This CDR3 region has 15 residues. Germline V gene sequence: CDR1 DFQATT, CDR2 SNEGSKA (reference sequence). The DNA for the CDR3 is TGCAGTGCTAGAGATAGCAGTCCACGATGGGATGAGCAGTTCTTC. This sequence encodes CSARDSSPRWDEQFF.

This clonotype was seen only a few times. The junction departs from the called germline gene at one end, perhaps through a read error. This sequence joins TRBV25-1 and TRBJ2-6, with D maybe TRBD2 (6 bases). CDR3 length: 16 amino acids. Germline V gene data show CDR1 as MGHDK and CDR2 as SYGVNS. Here the CDR3 reads CASTLTGSSGANVLTF. CDR3 sequence (DNA): TGTGCCAGTACTCTGACCGGGAGCTCTGGGGCCAACGTCTTGACTTTC.

The V and J genes are TRBV5-1 and TRBJ2-5; 7 bases match TRBD1. This CDR3 has 14 residues. With 6 bases clipped from V and 2 bases from J, the junction kept 7 bases outside the gene matches. Looked up from germline, CDR1 is SGHRS and CDR2 is YFSETQ. The CDR3 sequence: CASTTGTAQETQYF. The CDR3 region has the DNA TGCGCCAGCACAACCGGGACAGCGCAAGAGACCCAGTACTTC.

This clonotype occurred a few times. The rearrangement joins TRBV7-2 to TRBJ1-2, with 9 positions matching TRBD1. Germline trimming cut 5 bases from V and 2 bases from J; bases unmatched to any gene: 6. CDR3 length equals 15 residues. Germline CDR1 is SGHTA and CDR2 is FQGNSA. CDR3 residues: CASSPRTGDNYGYTF. The CDR3 DNA sequence: TGTGCCAGCAGCCCTCGGACAGGGGACAACTATGGCTACACCTTC.

This clonotype has just one count. An end of the junction differs from the germline gene, which may be a read error. The chain carries TRBV6-8 and TRBJ2-5; 7 bases are shared with TRBD1. This CDR3 is built from 15 residues. From germline, CDR1 is MNHGY and CDR2 SAAAGT. The CDR3 DNA is TGTGCCCGCAGTCACCGGGACAGCGAGGTGGAGACCCAGTACTTC. This translates into CARSHRDSEVETQYF.

This clonotype was observed a few times. This chain joins TRBV27 and TRBJ2-1; D might be TRBD1 (5 bases). Germline V gene sequence: CDR1 MNHEY, CDR2 SMNVEV (reference sequence). The CDR3 spans 14 residues. Trimming removed 6 bases at V and 4 bases at J, with 13 bases between. This CDR3 is CASRRQGTYNEQFF. The DNA of the CDR3 is TGTGCCAGCAGACGGCAGGGCACTTACAATGAGCAGTTCTTC.

Here the CDR3 DNA reads TGTGCCAGCAGCTTATTGGCAGGGGTTACTAATGAAAAACTGTTTTTT. Residues: CASSLLAGVTNEKLFF. The chain uses TRBV7-9 and TRBJ1-4, with D maybe TRBD1 (6 bases). Trimming left V 2 bases short and J 2 bases short, with 12 bases between. CDR1 and CDR2 from the germline V gene are SEHNR and FQNEAQ (reference sequence). The CDR3 sequence is 16 residues long.

V gene TRBV5-1 combines with J gene TRBJ1-2; 8 bases are shared with TRBD1. The CDR3 spans 14 residues. J gave up 6 bases and V 4 bases, and 8 bases lay outside the gene matches. Germline CDR1 is SGHRS and CDR2 is YFSETQ. CDR3: CASSQQGDFDGYTF. The CDR3 DNA reads as TGCGCCAGCAGCCAACAGGGGGATTTTGATGGCTACACCTTC. The whole variable domain, remainder taken from reference TRBV5-1 and TRBJ1-2, is KAGVTQTPRYLIKTRGQQVTLSCSPISGHRSVSWYQQTPGQGLQFLFEYFSETQRNKGNFPGRFSGRQFSNSRSEMNVSTLELGDSALYLCASSQQGDFDGYTFGSGTRLTVV.

This clonotype occurred a few times. V and J are TRBV5-1 and TRBJ1-1, with 7 positions matching TRBD1. This CDR3 contains 14 residues. With V trimmed by 3 bases and J by 1 base, 3 bases remained unmatched. Germline values: CDR1 SGHRS, CDR2 YFSETQ. The CDR3 region is CASSSGQQNTEAFF. In nucleotides, the CDR3 is TGCGCCAGCAGCTCGGGACAGCAGAACACTGAAGCTTTCTTT.

CDR3 coding DNA: TGTGCCAGTAGGACGGGGTCCACACACGATACGCAGTATTTT. This sequence encodes CASRTGSTHDTQYF. The rearrangement uses TRBV2 and TRBJ2-3, with D possibly being TRBD2 (5 bases). V was shortened by 9 bases and J by 6 bases, with 19 bases between the two germline ends. CDR1 and CDR2 (germline): SNHLY, FYNNEI. There are 14 residues in the CDR3.

This clonotype has a handful of counts. The chain joins TRBV7-9 to TRBJ1-2; the match to TRBD1 covers 7 bases. The ends lost 5 bases at V and 5 bases at J; junction bases unmatched: 11. Germline loops: CDR1 SEHNR, CDR2 FQNEAQ (reference sequence). There are 15 residues in the CDR3. The DNA of the CDR3 is TGTGCCAGCAGCCTACCCGGACAGGATCATTATGGCTACACCTTC. Translated, it gives CASSLPGQDHYGYTF. The full variable domain, with the rest looked up from reference TRBV7-9 and TRBJ1-2, is DTGVSQNPRHKITKRGQNVTFRCDPISEHNRLYWYRQTLGQGPEFLTYFQNEAQLEKSRLLSDRFSAERPKGSFSTLEIQRTEQGDSAMYLCASSLPGQDHYGYTFGSGTRLTVV.